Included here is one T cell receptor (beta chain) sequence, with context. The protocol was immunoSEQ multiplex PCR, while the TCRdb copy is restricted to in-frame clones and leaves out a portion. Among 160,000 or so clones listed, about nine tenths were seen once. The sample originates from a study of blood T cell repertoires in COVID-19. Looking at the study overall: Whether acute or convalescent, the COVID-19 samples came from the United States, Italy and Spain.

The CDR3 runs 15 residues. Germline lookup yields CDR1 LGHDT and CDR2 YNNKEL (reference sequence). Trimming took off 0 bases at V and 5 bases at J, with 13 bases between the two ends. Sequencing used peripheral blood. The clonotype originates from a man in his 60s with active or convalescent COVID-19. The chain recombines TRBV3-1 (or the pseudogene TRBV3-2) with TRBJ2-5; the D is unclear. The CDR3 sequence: CASSQDLAGLETQYF. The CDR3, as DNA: TGTGCCAGCAGCCAAGATTTGGCAGGTCTGGAGACCCAGTACTTC.